This T cell receptor beta chain was retrieved from a study of blood T cell repertoires in COVID-19. Study-level background: Samples of COVID-19 (acute and convalescent) were obtained from the United States, Italy and Spain. T cells, B-cell-depleted T cells, or PBMCs supplied cDNA or gDNA.

The CDR3 is 19 residues long. In germline, CDR1 is LNHNV, CDR2 YYDKDF (reference sequence). Germline trimming cut 0 bases from V and 6 bases from J; bases unmatched to any gene: 15. In the original analysis: Cell counts per sample came from amplifying reference gene primers. Assay used: immunoSEQ multiplex PCR; TCRdb lists only in-frame clones, some missing. V and J calls and clone size are those listed in that table; D and trimming were worked out from the DNA. This sample carries approximately 290,000 clones, around 82% of them seen once, and the ten largest clones take more than 15%. Seattle patient enrollment occurred during active infection, with longitudinal follow-up thereafter.

The chain joins TRBV15 to TRBJ2-2, with 8 nucleotides matching TRBD2. The sequencing sample was made of peripheral blood. The origin of this receptor is a person aged 70 to 79 with COVID-19, enrolled during active disease. This chain's CDR3 is CATSREMGLVSPNAGELFF. Here the CDR3 DNA reads TGTGCCACCAGCAGAGAGATGGGACTAGTATCCCCCAACGCCGGGGAGCTGTTTTTT.